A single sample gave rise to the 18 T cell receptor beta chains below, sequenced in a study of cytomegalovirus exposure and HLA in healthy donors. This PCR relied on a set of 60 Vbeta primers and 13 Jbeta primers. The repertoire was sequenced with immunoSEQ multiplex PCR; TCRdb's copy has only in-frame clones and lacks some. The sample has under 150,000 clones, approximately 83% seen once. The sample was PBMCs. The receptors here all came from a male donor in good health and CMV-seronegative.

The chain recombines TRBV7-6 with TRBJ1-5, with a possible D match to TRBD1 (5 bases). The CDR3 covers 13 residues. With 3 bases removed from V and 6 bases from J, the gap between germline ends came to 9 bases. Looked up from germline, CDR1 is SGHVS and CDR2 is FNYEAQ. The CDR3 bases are TGTGCCAGCAGCTTGGGGGGATTTCAGCCCCAGCATTTT. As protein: CASSLGGFQPQHF.

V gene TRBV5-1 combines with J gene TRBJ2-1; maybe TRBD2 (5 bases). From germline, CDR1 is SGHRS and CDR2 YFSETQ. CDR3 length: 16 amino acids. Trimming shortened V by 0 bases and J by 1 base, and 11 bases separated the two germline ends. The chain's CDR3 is CASSLAYGRSYNEQFF. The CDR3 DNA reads TGCGCCAGCAGCTTGGCCTATGGGAGATCCTACAATGAGCAGTTCTTC.

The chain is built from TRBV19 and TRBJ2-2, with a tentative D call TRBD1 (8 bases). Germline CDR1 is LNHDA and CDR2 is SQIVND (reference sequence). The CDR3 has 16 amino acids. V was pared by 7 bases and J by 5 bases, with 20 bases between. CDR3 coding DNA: TGTGCCAGTAAGCGAAGCGGGACAGGAGAAACCGGGGAGCTGTTTTTT. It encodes CASKRSGTGETGELFF. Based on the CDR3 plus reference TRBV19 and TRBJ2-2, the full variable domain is DGGITQSPKYLFRKEGQNVTLSCEQNLNHDAMYWYRQDPGQGLRLIYYSQIVNDFQKGDIAEGYSVSREKKESFPLTVTSAQKNPTAFYLCASKRSGTGETGELFFGEGSRLTVL.

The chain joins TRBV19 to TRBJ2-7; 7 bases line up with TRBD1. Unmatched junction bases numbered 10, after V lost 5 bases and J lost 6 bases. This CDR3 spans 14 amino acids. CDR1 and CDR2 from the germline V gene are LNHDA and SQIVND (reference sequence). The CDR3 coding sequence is TGTGCCAGTAGTTCCGGGACAGAGGGCTTCGAGCAGTACTTC. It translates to CASSSGTEGFEQYF.

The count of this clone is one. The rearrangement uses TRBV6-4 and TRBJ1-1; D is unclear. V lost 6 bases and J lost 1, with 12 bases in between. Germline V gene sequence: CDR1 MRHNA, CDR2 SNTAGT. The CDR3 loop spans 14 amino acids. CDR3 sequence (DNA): TGTGCCAGCAGGGGTTGGGCGGGGAACACTGAAGCTTTCTTT. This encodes CASRGWAGNTEAFF.

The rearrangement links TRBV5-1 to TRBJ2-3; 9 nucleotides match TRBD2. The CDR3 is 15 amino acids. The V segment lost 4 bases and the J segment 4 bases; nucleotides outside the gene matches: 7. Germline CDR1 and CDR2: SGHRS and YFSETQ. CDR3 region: CASSTGASGADTQYF. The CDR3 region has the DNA TGCGCCAGCAGCACCGGTGCTAGCGGGGCAGATACGCAGTATTTT.

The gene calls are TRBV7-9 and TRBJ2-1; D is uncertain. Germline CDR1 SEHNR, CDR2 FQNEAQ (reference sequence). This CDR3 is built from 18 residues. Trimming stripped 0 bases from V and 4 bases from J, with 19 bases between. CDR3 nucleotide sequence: TGTGCCAGCAGCTTAGCGCTGGCAGATCTCATCCTTTACAATGAGCAGTTCTTC. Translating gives CASSLALADLILYNEQFF.

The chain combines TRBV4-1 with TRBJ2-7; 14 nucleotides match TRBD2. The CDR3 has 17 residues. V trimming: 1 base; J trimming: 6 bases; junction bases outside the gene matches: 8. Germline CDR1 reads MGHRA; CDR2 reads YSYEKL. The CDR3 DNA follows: TGCGCCAGCAGCCAAGGCTTCGGGACTAGCGGGAGTGGCGAGCAGTACTTC. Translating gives CASSQGFGTSGSGEQYF.

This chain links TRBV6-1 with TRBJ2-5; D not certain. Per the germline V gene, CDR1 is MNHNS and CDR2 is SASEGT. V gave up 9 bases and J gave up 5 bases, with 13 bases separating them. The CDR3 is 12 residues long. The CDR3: CASVEIGETQYF. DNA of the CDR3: TGTGCCAGTGTGGAAATCGGGGAGACCCAGTACTTC.

Here the CDR3 DNA reads TGCGCCAGCAGCCAAGAGGCCGACAGGCCCTACGAGCAGTACTTC. Residues: CASSQEADRPYEQYF. V and J are TRBV4-1 and TRBJ2-7, with D maybe TRBD1 (6 bases). The CDR3 is 15 residues long. V was cut by 0 bases and J by 2 bases, with 11 bases left in between. Per the germline V gene, CDR1 is MGHRA and CDR2 is YSYEKL.

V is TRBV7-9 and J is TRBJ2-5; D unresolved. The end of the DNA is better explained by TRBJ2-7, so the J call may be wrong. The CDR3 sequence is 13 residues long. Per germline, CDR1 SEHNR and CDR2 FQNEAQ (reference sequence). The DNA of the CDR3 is TGTGCCAGCAGCTTGCCAGGTTCCTACGAGCAGTACTTC. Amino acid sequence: CASSLPGSYEQYF.

This CDR3 is CAWSVMGGGLDNEQFF. In DNA form, the CDR3 reads TGTGCCTGGAGTGTGATGGGGGGAGGGCTAGACAATGAGCAGTTCTTC. V and J are TRBV30 and TRBJ2-1; 7 bases agree with TRBD2. The CDR3 has 16 amino acids. The V gene's germline CDR1 is GTSNPN and CDR2 SVGIG (reference sequence). V was clipped by 0 bases and J by 5 bases; unmatched bases: 10.

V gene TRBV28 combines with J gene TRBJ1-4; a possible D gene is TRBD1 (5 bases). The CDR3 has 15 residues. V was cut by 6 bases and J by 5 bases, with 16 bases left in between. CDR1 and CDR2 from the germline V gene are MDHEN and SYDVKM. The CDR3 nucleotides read TGTGCCAGCAGCTCCCCAGGGTCCATGAATGAAAAACTGTTTTTT. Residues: CASSSPGSMNEKLFF.

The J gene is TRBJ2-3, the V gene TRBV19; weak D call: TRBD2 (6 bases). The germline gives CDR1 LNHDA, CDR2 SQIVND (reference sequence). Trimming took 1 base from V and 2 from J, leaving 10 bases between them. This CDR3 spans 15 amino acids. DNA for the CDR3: TGTGCCAGTAGTATAGGGGCGGGACCCACAGATACGCAGTATTTT. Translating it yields CASSIGAGPTDTQYF.

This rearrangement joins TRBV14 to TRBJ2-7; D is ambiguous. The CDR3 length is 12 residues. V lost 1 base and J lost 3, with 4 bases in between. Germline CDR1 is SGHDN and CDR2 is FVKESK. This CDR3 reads CASSQGYYEQYF. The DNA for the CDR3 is TGTGCCAGCAGCCAAGGCTACTACGAGCAGTACTTC. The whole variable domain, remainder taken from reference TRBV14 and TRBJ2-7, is EAGVTQFPSHSVIEKGQTVTLRCDPISGHDNLYWYRRVMGKEIKFLLHFVKESKQDESGMPNNRFLAERTGGTYSTLKVQPAELEDSGVYFCASSQGYYEQYFGPGTRLTVT.

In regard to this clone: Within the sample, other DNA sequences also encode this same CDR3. CDR3 nucleotides: TGTGCCAGCTCACCCCCCGGGGGCACCGGGGAGCTGTTTTTT. Encoded protein: CASSPPGGTGELFF. This chain joins TRBV18 and TRBJ2-2, with D maybe TRBD2 (6 bases). The CDR3 has 14 residues. Germline V CDR1 and CDR2: KGHSH, LQKENI. V was clipped by 3 bases and J by 4 bases, with 9 bases between them.

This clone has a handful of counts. This chain's CDR3 is CASSRGQTNYGYTF. The CDR3 bases are TGTGCCAGCAGCAGGGGACAGACCAACTATGGCTACACCTTC. The chain employs TRBV7-2 and TRBJ1-2; 7 nucleotides agree with TRBD1. V was pared by 5 bases and J by 2 bases, with 5 bases of the junction left unmatched. The germline gives CDR1 SGHTA, CDR2 FQGNSA. The CDR3 length is 14 residues. Filled out from reference TRBV7-2 and TRBJ1-2, the complete variable domain reads GAGVSQSPSNKVTEKGKDVELRCDPISGHTALYWYRQSLGQGLEFLIYFQGNSAPDKSGLPSDRFSAERTGGSVSTLTIQRTQQEDSAVYLCASSRGQTNYGYTFGSGTRLTVV.

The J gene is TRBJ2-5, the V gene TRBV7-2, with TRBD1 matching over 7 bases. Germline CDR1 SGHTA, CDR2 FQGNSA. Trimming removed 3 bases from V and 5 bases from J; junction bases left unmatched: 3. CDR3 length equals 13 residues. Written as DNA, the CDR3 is TGTGCCAGCAGCTTCGACAGGGATGAGACCCAGTACTTC. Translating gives CASSFDRDETQYF.